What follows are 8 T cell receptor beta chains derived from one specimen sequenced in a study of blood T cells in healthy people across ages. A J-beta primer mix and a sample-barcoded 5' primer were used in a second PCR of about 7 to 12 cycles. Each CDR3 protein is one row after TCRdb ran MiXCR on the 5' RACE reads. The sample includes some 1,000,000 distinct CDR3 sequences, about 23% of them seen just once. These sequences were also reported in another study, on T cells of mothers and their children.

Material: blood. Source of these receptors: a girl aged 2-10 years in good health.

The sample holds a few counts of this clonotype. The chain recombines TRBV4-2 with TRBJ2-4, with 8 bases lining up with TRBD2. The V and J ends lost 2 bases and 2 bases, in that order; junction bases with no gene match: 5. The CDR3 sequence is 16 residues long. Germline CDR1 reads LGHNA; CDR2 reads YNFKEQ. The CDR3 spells CASSQTGRETKNIQYF. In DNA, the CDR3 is TGTGCCAGCAGCCAAACCGGGAGGGAGACCAAAAACATTCAGTACTTC.

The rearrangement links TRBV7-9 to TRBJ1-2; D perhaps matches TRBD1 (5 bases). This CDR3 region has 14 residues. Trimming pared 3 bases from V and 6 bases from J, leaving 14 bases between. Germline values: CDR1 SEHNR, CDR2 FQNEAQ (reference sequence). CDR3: CASSFSAPRDGYTF. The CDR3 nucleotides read TGTGCCAGCAGCTTCTCAGCCCCCAGGGATGGCTACACCTTC.

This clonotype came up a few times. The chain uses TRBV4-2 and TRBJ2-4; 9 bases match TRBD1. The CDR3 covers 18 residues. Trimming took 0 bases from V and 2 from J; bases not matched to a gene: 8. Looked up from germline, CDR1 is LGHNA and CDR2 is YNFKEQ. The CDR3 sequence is CASSQENRQGGSKNIQYF. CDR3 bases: TGTGCCAGCAGCCAAGAAAATCGACAGGGGGGATCCAAAAACATTCAGTACTTC.

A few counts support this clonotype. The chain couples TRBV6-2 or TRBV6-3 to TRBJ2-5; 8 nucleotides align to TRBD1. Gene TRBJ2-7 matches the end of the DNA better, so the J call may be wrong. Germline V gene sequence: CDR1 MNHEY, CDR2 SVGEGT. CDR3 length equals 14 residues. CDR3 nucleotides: TGTGCCAGCAGCGGATCAGGGGGCCCCTACGAGCAGTACTTC. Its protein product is CASSGSGGPYEQYF.

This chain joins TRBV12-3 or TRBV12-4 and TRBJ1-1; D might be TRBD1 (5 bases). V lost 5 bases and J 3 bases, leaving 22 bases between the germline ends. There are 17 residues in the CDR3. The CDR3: CASSLWWDPPRDTEAFF. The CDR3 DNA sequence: TGTGCCAGCAGTCTCTGGTGGGATCCACCCAGGGACACTGAAGCTTTCTTT.

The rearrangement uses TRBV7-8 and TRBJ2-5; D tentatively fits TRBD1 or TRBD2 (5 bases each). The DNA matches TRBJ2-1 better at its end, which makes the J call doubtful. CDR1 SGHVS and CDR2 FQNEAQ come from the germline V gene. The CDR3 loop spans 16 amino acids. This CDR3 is CASSLPRDRVQFEQFF. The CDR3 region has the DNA TGTGCCAGCAGCCTCCCGAGGGACCGGGTACAATTTGAGCAGTTCTTC.

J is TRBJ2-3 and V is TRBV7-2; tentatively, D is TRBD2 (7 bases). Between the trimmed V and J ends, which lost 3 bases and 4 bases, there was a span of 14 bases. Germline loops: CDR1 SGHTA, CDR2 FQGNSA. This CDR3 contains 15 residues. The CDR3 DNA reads TGTGCCAGCAGCTTGTGGGGGGGCTCGGCAGATACGCAGTATTTT. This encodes CASSLWGGSADTQYF.

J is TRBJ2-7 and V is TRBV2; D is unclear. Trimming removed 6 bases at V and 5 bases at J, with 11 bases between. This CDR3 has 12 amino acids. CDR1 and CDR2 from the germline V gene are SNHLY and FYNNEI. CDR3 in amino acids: CASRSLRDEQYF. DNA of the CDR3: TGTGCCAGCAGATCGTTGAGAGACGAGCAGTACTTC.